This T cell receptor beta chain was identified during a study of cytomegalovirus exposure and HLA in healthy donors. Overall study context: Earlier, almost 120 million unique TCR beta sequences were recovered from approximately 180 million T cells by an analysis. Study results and limitations: A few CMV-associated chains were confirmed in vitro to be specific for CMV antigens. There was a cluster of highly shared sequence variants that was likely a sequencing artifact. Listed as cytomegalovirus-associated were 164 TCR beta chains.

On this clone itself: Its antigen is currently unknown.

The PCR was carried out with 60 Vbeta primers and 13 Jbeta primers. Measured with immunoSEQ multiplex PCR; TCRdb has only the in-frame clones, and not every one. In the table there are 60,000 to 70,000 clones, roughly 80% of which are singletons. This TCR was sampled from a woman aged 35 to 49 in good health and CMV-seropositive. Sequencing was performed on PBMCs.

The CDR3 loop is CASSVAPGQVNEKLFF. As DNA, the CDR3 is TGTGCCAGCAGCGTAGCTCCGGGACAGGTTAATGAAAAACTGTTTTTT. This rearrangement joins TRBV9 to TRBJ1-4; 8 bases fit TRBD1. V was pared by 0 bases and J by 4 bases, with 5 bases of the junction left unmatched. Germline CDR1 reads SGDLS; CDR2 reads YYNGEE. The CDR3 runs 16 residues.